This T cell receptor (beta chain) was profiled in a study of response to subunit inactivated influenza vaccine. Germline V lookup: CDR1 SGHRS, CDR2 YFSETQ. The CDR3 runs to 15 residues. V shed 0 bases and J shed 6 bases, with 13 bases lying between them. As concerns this clonotype: Its cognate antigen is unknown.

In TCRdb, the RT-PCR reads were re-called with MiXCR into one record per CDR3 protein. In the table there are hundreds of thousands of distinct CDR3 sequences, roughly 14% of which are singletons. Overall study results and limits: Authors proposed each seasonal influenza vaccination draws in few new T cells.

Sequencing used PBMCs from blood, obtained 12 days after vaccination. The chain is built from TRBV5-1 and TRBJ1-3, with TRBD1 as a possible D gene (6 bases). This TCR was sampled from a man between 45 and 60 years old who received an inactivated influenza vaccine. The CDR3 DNA reads TGCGCCAGCAGCTTGGAGGCAGGGGCGGCAAACACCATATATTTT. Translating it yields CASSLEAGAANTIYF.